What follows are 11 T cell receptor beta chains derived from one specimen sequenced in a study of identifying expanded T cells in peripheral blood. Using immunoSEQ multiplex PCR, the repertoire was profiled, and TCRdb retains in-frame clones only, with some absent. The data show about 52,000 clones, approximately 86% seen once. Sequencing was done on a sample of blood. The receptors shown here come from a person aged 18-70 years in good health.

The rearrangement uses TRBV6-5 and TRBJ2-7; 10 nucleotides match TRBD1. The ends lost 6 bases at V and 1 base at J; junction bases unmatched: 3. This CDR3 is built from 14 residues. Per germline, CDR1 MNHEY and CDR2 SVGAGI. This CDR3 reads CASRSDRGSYEQYV. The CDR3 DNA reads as TGTGCCAGCAGATCGGACAGGGGGTCCTACGAGCAGTACGTC.

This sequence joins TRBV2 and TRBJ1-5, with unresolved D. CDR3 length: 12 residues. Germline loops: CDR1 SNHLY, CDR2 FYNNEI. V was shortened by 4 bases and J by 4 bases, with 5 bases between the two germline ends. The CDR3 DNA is TGTGCCAGCAGTGCTGCAAATCAGCCCCAGCATTTT. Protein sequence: CASSAANQPQHF.

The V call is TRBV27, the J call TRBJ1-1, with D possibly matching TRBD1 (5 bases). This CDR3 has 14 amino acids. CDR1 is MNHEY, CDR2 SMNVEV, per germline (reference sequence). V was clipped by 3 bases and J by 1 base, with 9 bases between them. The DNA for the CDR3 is TGTGCCAGCAGTTTGACAGCCTGGAACACTGAAGCTTTCTTT. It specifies CASSLTAWNTEAFF.

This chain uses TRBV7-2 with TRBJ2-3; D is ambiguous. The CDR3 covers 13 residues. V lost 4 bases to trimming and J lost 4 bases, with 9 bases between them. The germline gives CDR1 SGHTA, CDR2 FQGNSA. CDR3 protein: CASSSGVSDTQYF. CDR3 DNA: TGTGCCAGCAGCTCGGGTGTCTCAGATACGCAGTATTTT.

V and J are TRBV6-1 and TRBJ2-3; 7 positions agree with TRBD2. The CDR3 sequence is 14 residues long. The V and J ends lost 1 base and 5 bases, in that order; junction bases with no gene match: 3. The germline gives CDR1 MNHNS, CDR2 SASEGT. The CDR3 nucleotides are TGTGCCAGCAGTGAAGTGGGGGGGGGAGATACGCAGTATTTT. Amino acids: CASSEVGGGDTQYF.

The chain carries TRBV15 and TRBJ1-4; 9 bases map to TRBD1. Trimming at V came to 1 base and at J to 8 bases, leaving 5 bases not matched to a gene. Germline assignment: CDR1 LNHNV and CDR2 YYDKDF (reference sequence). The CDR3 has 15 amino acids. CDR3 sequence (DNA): TGTGCCACCAGCAGAGCGAGGACAGGGGCCGAAAAACTGTTTTTT. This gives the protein CATSRARTGAEKLFF.

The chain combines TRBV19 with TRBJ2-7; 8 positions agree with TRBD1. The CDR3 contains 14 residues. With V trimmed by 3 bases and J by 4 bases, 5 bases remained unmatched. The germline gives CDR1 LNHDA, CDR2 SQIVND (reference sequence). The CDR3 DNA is TGTGCCAGTAGTATGCAGGGGGCTAGTTACGAGCAGTACTTC. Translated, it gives CASSMQGASYEQYF. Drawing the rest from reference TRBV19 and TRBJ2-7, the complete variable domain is DGGITQSPKYLFRKEGQNVTLSCEQNLNHDAMYWYRQDPGQGLRLIYYSQIVNDFQKGDIAEGYSVSREKKESFPLTVTSAQKNPTAFYLCASSMQGASYEQYFGPGTRLTVT.

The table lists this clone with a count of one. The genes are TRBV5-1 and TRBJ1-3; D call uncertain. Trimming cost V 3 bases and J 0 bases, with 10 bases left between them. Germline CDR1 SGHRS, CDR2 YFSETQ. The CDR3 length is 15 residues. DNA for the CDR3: TGCGCCAGCAGCTCTTCGGGAAGCTCTGGAAACACCATATATTTT. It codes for CASSSSGSSGNTIYF. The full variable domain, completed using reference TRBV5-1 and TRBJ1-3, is KAGVTQTPRYLIKTRGQQVTLSCSPISGHRSVSWYQQTPGQGLQFLFEYFSETQRNKGNFPGRFSGRQFSNSRSEMNVSTLELGDSALYLCASSSSGSSGNTIYFGEGSWLTVV.

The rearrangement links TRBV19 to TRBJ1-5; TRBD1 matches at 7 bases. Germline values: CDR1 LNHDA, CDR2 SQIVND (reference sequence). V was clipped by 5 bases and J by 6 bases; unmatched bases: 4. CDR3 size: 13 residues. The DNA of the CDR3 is TGTGCCAGTAGTTACGGACAGGCTCAGCCCCAGCATTTT. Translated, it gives CASSYGQAQPQHF.

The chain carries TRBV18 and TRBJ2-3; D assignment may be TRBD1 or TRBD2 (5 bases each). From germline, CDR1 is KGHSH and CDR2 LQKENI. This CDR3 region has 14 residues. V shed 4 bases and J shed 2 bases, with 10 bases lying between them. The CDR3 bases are TGTGCCAGCTCACGACCGGGGCACACAGATACGCAGTATTTT. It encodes CASSRPGHTDTQYF.

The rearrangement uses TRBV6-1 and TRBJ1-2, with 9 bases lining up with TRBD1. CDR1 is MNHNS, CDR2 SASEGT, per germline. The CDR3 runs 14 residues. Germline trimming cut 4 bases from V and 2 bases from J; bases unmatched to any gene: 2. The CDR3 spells CASSGTGENYGYTF. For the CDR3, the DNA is TGTGCCAGCAGTGGGACAGGGGAGAACTATGGCTACACCTTC.